This T cell receptor beta chain was sequenced for a study of tumor-infiltrating lymphocytes in primary liver carcinoma. Investigators took RNA and DNA out together from about 19-30 mg of unsorted bulk tissue. The researchers produced TCR beta cDNA from approximately 460 ng total RNA with a constant-region primer. A slightly modified ARM-PCR protocol with three nested multiplex PCR rounds produced these TCR beta libraries. Researchers ran the first two PCR rounds for ten to eleven cycles each with TRBV1-TRBV30 forward primers and a C-beta reverse primer. TCRdb re-analysed the multiplex PCR reads in MiXCR, keeping a single row per CDR3 protein. The repertoire consists of 100,000 to 150,000 distinct CDR3 sequences, with 64% occurring once and the leading ten covering approximately 8.9%. As regards this clonotype: With a much larger clone just one base away, this may be a read error.

V shed 6 bases and J 0 bases; nucleotides not matched to a gene: 11. There are 17 residues in the CDR3. This chain joins TRBV12-3 or TRBV12-4 and TRBJ1-2, with TRBD1 matching 9 bases. This clonotype originated in a woman between 55 and 75 years old with primary liver carcinoma and hepatitis B virus infection. The material sequenced was liver tumor tissue from sampling region 3. As for subset: tumor region T3, left-lateral pole. CDR3 bases: TGTGCCAGCAGCACAGACAGGGGGAGACTGACTAACTATGGCTACACCTTC. This gives the protein CASSTDRGRLTNYGYTF.